Here is one T cell receptor beta chain with its context. Antigen unknown. The method was immunoSEQ multiplex PCR; TCRdb's version includes in-frame clones alone and lacks a portion of them. The table records more than 70,000 clones, 85% to 95% of them present only once. No patient escaped relapse after autologous stem cell transplantation, and brentuximab vedotin exposure varied. The source of the sample is a study of PD-1 blockade in classical Hodgkin lymphoma. General observations from the study: Unlike CD8+ TCR diversity, which did not rise significantly by C4D1, CD4+ TCR diversity did.

The sequencing here drew on peripheral blood mononuclear cells (PBMCs), taken before the second cycle of nivolumab. This TCR came from a human donor with classical Hodgkin lymphoma.

The CDR3 spells CASSGDPGTFRGTGELFF. CDR3 bases: TGTGCCAGCAGCGGGGATCCCGGGACTTTCCGTGGCACCGGGGAGCTGTTTTTT. The chain joins TRBV5-4 to TRBJ2-2, with D perhaps TRBD2 (6 bases). This CDR3 contains 18 residues. Germline values: CDR1 SGHNT, CDR2 YYREEE (reference sequence). V was shortened by 4 bases and J by 4 bases, with 23 bases between the two germline ends.